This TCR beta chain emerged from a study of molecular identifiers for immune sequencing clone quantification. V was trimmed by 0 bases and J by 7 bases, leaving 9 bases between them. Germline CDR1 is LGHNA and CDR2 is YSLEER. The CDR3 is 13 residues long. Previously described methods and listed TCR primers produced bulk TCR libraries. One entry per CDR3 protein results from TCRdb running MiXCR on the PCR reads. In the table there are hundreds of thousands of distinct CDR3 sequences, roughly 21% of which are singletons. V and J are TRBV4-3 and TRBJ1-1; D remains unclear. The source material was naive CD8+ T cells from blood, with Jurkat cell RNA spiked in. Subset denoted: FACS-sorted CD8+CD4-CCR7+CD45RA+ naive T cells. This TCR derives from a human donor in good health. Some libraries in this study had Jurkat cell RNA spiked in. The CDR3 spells CASSQDIGLEAFF. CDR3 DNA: TGCGCCAGCAGCCAAGATATAGGGCTTGAAGCTTTCTTT.